The source of this TCR beta chain is a study of blood T cell repertoires in COVID-19. Across the whole study: PBMCs, B-cell-depleted T cells, or T cells provided the cDNA or gDNA that made up the material.

Some clones are missing from TCRdb's copy, which holds only in-frame ones; the method was immunoSEQ multiplex PCR. The sample gives around 140,000 clones, more than 70% of which show up once; 25% to 30% is in the top ten. This clone has just a few counts. From germline, CDR1 is SGDLS and CDR2 YYNGEE. Trimming took off 3 bases at V and 0 bases at J, with 10 bases between the two ends. The length of the CDR3 is 14 residues. The chain links TRBV9 to TRBJ2-7; tentatively, D is TRBD2 (6 bases). This clonotype was sampled from a human donor in a cohort sampled during active COVID-19. Sequenced input: peripheral blood. Written as DNA, the CDR3 is TGTGCCAGCAGCGCGGGGGTTGCCTCCTACGAGCAGTACTTC. Protein: CASSAGVASYEQYF.